The 21 T cell receptor beta chains below come from one sample, sequenced in a study of Ad26.COV2.S vaccination and SARS-CoV-2 variants. The treatment is: roughly 18 received Ad26.COV2.S at low or high dose, single or two shots; about 5 received placebo; per-sample allocation not given. Repertoires come from day 63 after the first vaccine or placebo injection. Using immunoSEQ multiplex PCR, the repertoire was profiled, and TCRdb retains in-frame clones only, with some absent. The sample shows around 300,000 clones, 75% to 90% of them seen only once. This specimen was peripheral blood, taken in a trial of Ad26.COV2.S vaccine versus placebo. Receptor source: a person aged 18-60 years who received the Ad26.COV2.S COVID-19 vaccine or a placebo.

V and J are TRBV30 and TRBJ2-1, with a possible D match to TRBD2 (5 bases). The V end was cut by 1 base, the J end by 6 bases, with 10 bases between. This CDR3 is 13 amino acids long. Germline-derived CDR1 and CDR2 are GTSNPN and SVGIG (reference sequence). CDR3 DNA sequence: TGTGCCTGGAGTGGTCTCAGCGGCAATGAGCAGTTCTTC. Translation: CAWSGLSGNEQFF.

The rearrangement joins TRBV23-1 to TRBJ1-5; 9 nucleotides match TRBD1. TRBV23-1 is an ORF, with its function uncertain. The length of the CDR3 is 17 residues. With 8 bases clipped from V and 2 bases from J, the junction kept 13 bases outside the gene matches. The CDR3 DNA reads as TGCGCCAGCGCTGGGACAGGGCGGAAATCTGGCAATCAGCCCCAGCATTTT. Translation: CASAGTGRKSGNQPQHF.

The J gene is TRBJ2-1, the V gene TRBV5-6, with 8 bases matching TRBD1. Looked up from germline, CDR1 is SGHDT and CDR2 is YYEEEE. The V and J ends lost 4 bases and 14 bases, in that order; junction bases with no gene match: 8. The CDR3 has 12 residues. DNA for the CDR3: TGTGCCAGCAGCGTCTACAGGGGGGAGGAGTTCTTC. Its translation is CASSVYRGEEFF. Variable domain in full (rest from reference TRBV5-6 and TRBJ2-1): DAGVTQSPTHLIKTRGQQVTLRCSPKSGHDTVSWYQQALGQGPQFIFQYYEEEERQRGNFPDRFSGHQFPNYSSELNVNALLLGDSALYLCASSVYRGEEFFGPGTRLTVL.

The chain uses TRBV7-2 and TRBJ1-1; D perhaps matches TRBD1 (5 bases). CDR1 is SGHTA, CDR2 FQGNSA, per germline. The CDR3 is made up of 16 amino acids. V was cut by 5 bases and J by 3 bases, with 19 bases left in between. The CDR3 nucleotides are TGTGCCAGCAGCCGGCCTGGGACCTTGCGAGACACTGAAGCTTTCTTT. Protein sequence: CASSRPGTLRDTEAFF.

This clone was counted between two and nine times. The V call is TRBV5-1, the J call TRBJ2-2, with 8 bases that match TRBD2. CDR1 and CDR2 (germline): SGHRS, YFSETQ. With V trimmed by 2 bases and J by 6 bases, 15 bases remained unmatched. This CDR3 comprises 18 residues. This chain's CDR3 is CASSFPGLVTYKAGELFF. CDR3 DNA sequence: TGCGCCAGCAGCTTCCCGGGACTAGTAACATATAAGGCCGGGGAGCTGTTTTTT.

The CDR3 DNA reads as TGCGCCAGCAGCTACACAGGGGGCGAAGTCTACGAGCAGTACTTC. It specifies CASSYTGGEVYEQYF. The rearrangement links TRBV5-1 to TRBJ2-7, with 9 bases fitting TRBD1. Germline lookup yields CDR1 SGHRS and CDR2 YFSETQ. Trimming took 3 bases from V and 3 from J; bases not matched to a gene: 7. This CDR3 has 15 residues.

The rearrangement joins TRBV6-2 or TRBV6-3 to TRBJ2-1; 7 bases align to TRBD1. With 5 bases clipped from V and 4 bases from J, the junction kept 14 bases outside the gene matches. The CDR3 length is 17 residues. CDR1 and CDR2 from the germline V gene are MNHEY and SVGEGT. CDR3 nucleotides: TGTGCCAGCAGTGTCCAATCCGAGACAGGGTGGTACAATGAGCAGTTCTTC. This codes for CASSVQSETGWYNEQFF.

The chain recombines TRBV27 with TRBJ1-5; possible D gene TRBD1, 5 bases. The V and J ends lost 3 bases and 4 bases respectively, with 13 bases between them. CDR1 MNHEY and CDR2 SMNVEV come from the germline V gene (reference sequence). This CDR3 has 15 residues. DNA of the CDR3: TGTGCCAGCAGTTTGCAGGGATTAACAAATCAGCCCCAGCATTTT. It yields the protein CASSLQGLTNQPQHF.

The chain recombines TRBV18 with TRBJ2-3; TRBD2 matches 8 bases. After removal of 1 base from V and 6 bases from J, the junction contained 9 bases not matched to a gene. CDR1 is KGHSH, CDR2 LQKENI, per germline. The CDR3 covers 16 residues. The CDR3 loop is CASSPRLAGDVDTQYF. DNA of the CDR3: TGTGCCAGCTCACCACGCCTAGCGGGCGATGTGGATACGCAGTATTTT.

The chain has TRBV6-5 and TRBJ1-2; D unclear. CDR3 size: 14 residues. The germline V gene has CDR1 MNHEY and CDR2 SVGAGI. Trimming took 7 bases from V and 3 from J, leaving 15 bases between them. CDR3 DNA: TGTGCCAGCACCACTTCCCGCTGGGACTATGGCTACACCTTC. Translating gives CASTTSRWDYGYTF.

This clone was recorded only once. The chain employs TRBV2 and TRBJ1-5; a possible D gene is TRBD1 (6 bases). The CDR3 has 17 amino acids. The V and J ends lost 2 bases and 0 bases respectively, with 14 bases between them. Looked up from germline, CDR1 is SNHLY and CDR2 is FYNNEI. In nucleotides, the CDR3 is TGTGCCAGCAGTGAAAGGAGGGGGGGGAATAGCAATCAGCCCCAGCATTTT. Protein product: CASSERRGGNSNQPQHF.

This chain links TRBV6-6 with TRBJ1-6, with D perhaps TRBD1 (6 bases). Germline V gene lookup returns CDR1 MNHNY and CDR2 SVGAGI (reference sequence). V lost 6 bases, J lost 3 bases, and 12 bases lay in between. This CDR3 has 15 amino acids. For the CDR3, the DNA is TGTGCCAGCAGGGGGGGGCAGAGCTATAATTCACCCCTCCACTTT. Translated, it gives CASRGGQSYNSPLHF.

For this clone: This same CDR3 is encoded by further DNA sequences in the sample. The chain has TRBV19 and TRBJ2-3; D gene unclear. The CDR3 is 13 residues long. With 2 bases removed from V and 3 bases from J, the gap between germline ends came to 6 bases. Germline V gene lookup returns CDR1 LNHDA and CDR2 SQIVND (reference sequence). CDR3 sequence (DNA): TGTGCCAGTAGTATACGAGGAACAGATACGCAGTATTTT. Residues: CASSIRGTDTQYF.

V is TRBV19 and J is TRBJ2-7, with D maybe TRBD2 (5 bases). CDR1 and CDR2 from the germline V gene are LNHDA and SQIVND (reference sequence). The length of the CDR3 is 15 residues. Between the trimmed V and J ends, which lost 6 bases and 4 bases, there was a span of 19 bases. The CDR3 bases are TGTGCCAGTAGCTTCCAAGACTACTATACGTACGAGCAGTACTTC. It codes for CASSFQDYYTYEQYF.

This clone appeared a few times. The rearrangement uses TRBV7-8 and TRBJ1-6; D remains unclear. Germline V gene lookup returns CDR1 SGHVS and CDR2 FQNEAQ. The CDR3 spans 13 residues. Trimming took 1 base from V and 8 from J, leaving 6 bases between them. The CDR3 region has the DNA TGTGCCAGCAGCTTAGGCAACGATTCACCCCTCCACTTT. Translating it yields CASSLGNDSPLHF.

The V and J genes are TRBV7-9 and TRBJ2-2; 12 bases align to TRBD1. CDR1 is SEHNR and CDR2 is FQNEAQ in the germline V gene (reference sequence). The CDR3 extends over 19 amino acids. V dropped 5 bases and J dropped 6; count of bases not matched to a gene: 16. The CDR3 here is CASSRDGTGGLATAGELFF. CDR3 DNA: TGTGCCAGCAGCCGCGACGGGACAGGGGGCCTGGCGACGGCCGGGGAGCTGTTTTTT.

A few counts support this clone. This rearrangement joins TRBV5-4 to TRBJ1-2; TRBD1 is a possible D gene (5 bases). The CDR3 is 16 amino acids. Trimming stripped 4 bases from V and 4 bases from J, with 20 bases between. Germline-derived CDR1 and CDR2 are SGHNT and YYREEE (reference sequence). The CDR3 DNA is TGTGCCAGCAGCCGGGGCACTCCCCGGGTCTCCTATGGCTACACCTTC. Its translation is CASSRGTPRVSYGYTF.

The rearrangement uses TRBV7-2 and TRBJ2-7; D perhaps matches TRBD1 (6 bases). The CDR3 is 14 amino acids. The V and J ends lost 0 bases and 1 base respectively, with 7 bases between them. CDR1 and CDR2 (germline): SGHTA, FQGNSA. The CDR3 nucleotides read TGTGCCAGCAGCTTAGCTGGACAGTCCTACGAGCAGTACTTC. Translated, it gives CASSLAGQSYEQYF. Looking up the rest from reference TRBV7-2 and TRBJ2-7 gives the full variable domain: GAGVSQSPSNKVTEKGKDVELRCDPISGHTALYWYRQSLGQGLEFLIYFQGNSAPDKSGLPSDRFSAERTGGSVSTLTIQRTQQEDSAVYLCASSLAGQSYEQYFGPGTRLTVT.

The CDR3, as DNA: TGTGCCAGCAGGATCCCCGTCTCCTACGAGCAGTACTTC. It codes for CASRIPVSYEQYF. V and J are TRBV7-2 and TRBJ2-7; D gene unclear. This CDR3 region has 13 residues. V gave up 6 bases and J gave up 0 bases, with 9 bases separating them. From germline, CDR1 is SGHTA and CDR2 FQGNSA.

This chain joins TRBV7-2 and TRBJ2-7; D may be TRBD2 (5 bases). The germline gives CDR1 SGHTA, CDR2 FQGNSA. V lost 2 bases to trimming and J lost 3 bases, with 14 bases between them. The CDR3 has 15 residues. The CDR3 DNA sequence: TGTGCCAGCAGCTTAACCGTAGCGAGTAGCTACGAGCAGTACTTC. This encodes CASSLTVASSYEQYF.

This clone was counted between two and nine times. The rearrangement links TRBV10-1 to TRBJ1-1; 7 bases are shared with TRBD1. Germline assignment: CDR1 WNHNN and CDR2 SYGVQD (reference sequence). V lost 5 bases, J lost 1 base, and 13 bases stayed unmatched. The CDR3 has 17 residues. This CDR3 is CASSPRDSLMGNTEAFF. CDR3 DNA: TGCGCCAGCAGTCCCAGGGACAGCCTGATGGGGAACACTGAAGCTTTCTTT.